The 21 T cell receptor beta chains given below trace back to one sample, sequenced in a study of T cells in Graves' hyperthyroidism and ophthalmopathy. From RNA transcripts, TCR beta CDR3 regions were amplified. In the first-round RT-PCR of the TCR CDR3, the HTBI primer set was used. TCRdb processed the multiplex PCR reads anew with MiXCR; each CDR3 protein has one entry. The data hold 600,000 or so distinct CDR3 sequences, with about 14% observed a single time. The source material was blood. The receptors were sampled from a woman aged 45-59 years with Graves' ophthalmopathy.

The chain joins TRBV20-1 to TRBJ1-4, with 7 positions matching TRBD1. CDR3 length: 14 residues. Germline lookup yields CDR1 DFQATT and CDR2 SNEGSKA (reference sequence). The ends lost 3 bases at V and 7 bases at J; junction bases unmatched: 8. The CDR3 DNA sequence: TGCAGTGCTAGCGAGGGGACAGCCGGTGAAAAACTGTTTTTT. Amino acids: CSASEGTAGEKLFF.

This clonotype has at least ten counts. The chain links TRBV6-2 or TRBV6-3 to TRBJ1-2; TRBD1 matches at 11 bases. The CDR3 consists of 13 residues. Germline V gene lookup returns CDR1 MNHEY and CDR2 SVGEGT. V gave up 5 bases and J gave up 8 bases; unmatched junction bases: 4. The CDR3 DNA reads TGTGCCAGCAGTCCTCGGACAGGGGGCGGCTACACCTTC. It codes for CASSPRTGGGYTF.

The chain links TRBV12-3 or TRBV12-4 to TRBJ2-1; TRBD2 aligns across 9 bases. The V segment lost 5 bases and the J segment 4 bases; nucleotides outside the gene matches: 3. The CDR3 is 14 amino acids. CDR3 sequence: CASSPSGDYNEQFF. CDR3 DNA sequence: TGTGCCAGCAGTCCTAGCGGGGATTACAATGAGCAGTTCTTC.

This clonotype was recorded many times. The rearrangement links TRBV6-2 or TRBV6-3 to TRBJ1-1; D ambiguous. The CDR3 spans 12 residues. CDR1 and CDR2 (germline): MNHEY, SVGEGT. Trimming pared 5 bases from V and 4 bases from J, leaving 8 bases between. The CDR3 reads CASSQRGTEAFF. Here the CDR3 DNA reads TGTGCCAGCAGTCAGCGTGGCACTGAAGCTTTCTTT.

The CDR3 sequence: CASSPQTSSKNNEQFF. DNA of the CDR3: TGTGCCAGCTCACCCCAGACTAGCAGCAAAAACAATGAGCAGTTCTTC. The chain uses TRBV18 and TRBJ2-1; TRBD2 aligns across 7 bases. CDR1 and CDR2 from the germline V gene are KGHSH and LQKENI. J lost 5 bases, V lost 3 bases, and 10 bases had no gene match. CDR3 size: 16 residues.

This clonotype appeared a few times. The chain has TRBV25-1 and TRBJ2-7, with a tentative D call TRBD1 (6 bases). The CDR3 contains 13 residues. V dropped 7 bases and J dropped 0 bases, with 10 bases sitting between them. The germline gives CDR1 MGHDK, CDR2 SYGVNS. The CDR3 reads CASTTGASYEQYF. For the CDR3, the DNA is TGTGCCAGCACGACAGGAGCCTCCTACGAGCAGTACTTC.

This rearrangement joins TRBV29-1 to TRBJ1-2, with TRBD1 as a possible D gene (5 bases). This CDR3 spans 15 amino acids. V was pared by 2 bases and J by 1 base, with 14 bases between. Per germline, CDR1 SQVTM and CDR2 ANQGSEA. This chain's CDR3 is CSVETPGTLNYGYTF. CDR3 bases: TGCAGCGTTGAAACTCCAGGGACCCTTAACTATGGCTACACCTTC.

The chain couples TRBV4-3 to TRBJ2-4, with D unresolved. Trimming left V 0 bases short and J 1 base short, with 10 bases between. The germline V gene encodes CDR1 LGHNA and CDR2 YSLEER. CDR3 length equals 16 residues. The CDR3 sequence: CASSQDPIRAKNIQYF. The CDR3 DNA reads TGCGCCAGCAGCCAAGATCCAATTCGGGCCAAAAACATTCAGTACTTC.

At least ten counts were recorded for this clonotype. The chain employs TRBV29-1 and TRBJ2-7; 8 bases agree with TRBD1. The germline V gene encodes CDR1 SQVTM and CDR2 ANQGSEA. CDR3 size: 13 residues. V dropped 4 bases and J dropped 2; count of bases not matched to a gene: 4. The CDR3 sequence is CSVVRDRTYEQYF. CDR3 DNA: TGCAGCGTTGTTAGGGACAGGACCTACGAGCAGTACTTC.

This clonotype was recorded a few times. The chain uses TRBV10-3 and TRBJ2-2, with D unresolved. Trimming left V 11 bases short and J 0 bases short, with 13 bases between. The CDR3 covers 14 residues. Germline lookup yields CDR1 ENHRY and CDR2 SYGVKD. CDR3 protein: CAATDASNTGELFF. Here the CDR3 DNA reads TGTGCCGCTACGGACGCCTCGAACACCGGGGAGCTGTTTTTT.

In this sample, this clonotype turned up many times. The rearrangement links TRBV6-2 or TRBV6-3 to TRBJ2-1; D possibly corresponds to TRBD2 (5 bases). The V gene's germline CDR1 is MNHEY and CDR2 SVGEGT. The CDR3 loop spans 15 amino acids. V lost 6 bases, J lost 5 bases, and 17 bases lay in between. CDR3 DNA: TGTGCCAGCAGCTTCGGACTGAGGCTCAACAATGAGCAGTTCTTC. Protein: CASSFGLRLNNEQFF.

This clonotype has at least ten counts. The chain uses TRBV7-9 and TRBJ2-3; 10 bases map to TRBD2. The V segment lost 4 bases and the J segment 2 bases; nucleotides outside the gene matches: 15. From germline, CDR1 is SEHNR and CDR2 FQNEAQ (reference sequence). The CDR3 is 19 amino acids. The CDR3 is CASSSVKAGGHPITDTQYF. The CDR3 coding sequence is TGTGCCAGCAGCTCGGTGAAAGCGGGAGGGCATCCGATCACAGATACGCAGTATTTT.

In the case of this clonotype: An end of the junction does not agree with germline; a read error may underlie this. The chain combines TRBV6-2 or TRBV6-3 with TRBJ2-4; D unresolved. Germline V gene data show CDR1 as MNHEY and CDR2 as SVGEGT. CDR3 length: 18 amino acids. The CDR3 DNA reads TGTGCCGGCAGTTACCCATCAAACTACCAACTAGCCAAAAACATTCAGTACTTC. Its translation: CAGSYPSNYQLAKNIQYF.

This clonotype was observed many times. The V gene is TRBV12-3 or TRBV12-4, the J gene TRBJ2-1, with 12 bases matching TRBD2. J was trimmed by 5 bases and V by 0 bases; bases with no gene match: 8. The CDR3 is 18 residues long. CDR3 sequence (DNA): TGTGCCAGCAGTTTAGCGCGACTAGCGGGAGCTGCCGACAATGAGCAGTTCTTC. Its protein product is CASSLARLAGAADNEQFF.

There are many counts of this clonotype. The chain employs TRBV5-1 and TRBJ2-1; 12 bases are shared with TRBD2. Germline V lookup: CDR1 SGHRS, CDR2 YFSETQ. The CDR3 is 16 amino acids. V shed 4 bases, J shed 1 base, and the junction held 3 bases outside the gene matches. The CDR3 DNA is TGCGCCAGCAGCGGTACTAGCGGGGGGTCCTACAATGAGCAGTTCTTC. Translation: CASSGTSGGSYNEQFF.

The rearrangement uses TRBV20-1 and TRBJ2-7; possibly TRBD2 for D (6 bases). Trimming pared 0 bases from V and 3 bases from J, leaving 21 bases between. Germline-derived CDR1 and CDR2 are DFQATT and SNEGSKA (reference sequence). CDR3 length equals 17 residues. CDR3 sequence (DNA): TGCAGTGCTAGAGATAAACAGCGGGCAAACCTAAACTACGAGCAGTACTTC. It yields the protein CSARDKQRANLNYEQYF.

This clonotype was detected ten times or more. The CDR3 bases are TGTGCCAGCCTTGGACGACTAGCGGGAGAACGTAATGACAATGAGCAGTTCTTC. Translation gives CASLGRLAGERNDNEQFF. The rearrangement links TRBV2 to TRBJ2-1; 12 bases agree with TRBD2. CDR3 length: 18 residues. Germline CDR1 reads SNHLY; CDR2 reads FYNNEI. The V gene end was trimmed by 8 bases and the J gene end by 5 bases; junction bases not matched to a gene: 16.

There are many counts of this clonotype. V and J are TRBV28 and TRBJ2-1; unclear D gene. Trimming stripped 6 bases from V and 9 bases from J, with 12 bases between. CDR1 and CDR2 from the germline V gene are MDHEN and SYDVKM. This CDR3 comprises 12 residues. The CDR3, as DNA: TGTGCCAGCAGCAACCCGGTGGGTGAGCAGTTCTTC. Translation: CASSNPVGEQFF.

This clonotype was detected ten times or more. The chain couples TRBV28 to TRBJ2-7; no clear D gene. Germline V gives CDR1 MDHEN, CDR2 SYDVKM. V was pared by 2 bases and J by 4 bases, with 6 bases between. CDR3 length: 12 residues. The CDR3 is CASSLRRYEQYF. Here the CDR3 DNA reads TGTGCCAGCAGTTTACGGAGATACGAGCAGTACTTC. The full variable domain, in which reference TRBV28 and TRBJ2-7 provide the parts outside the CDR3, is DVKVTQSSRYLVKRTGEKVFLECVQDMDHENMFWYRQDPGLGLRLIYFSYDVKMKEKGDIPEGYSVSREKKERFSLILESASTNQTSMYLCASSLRRYEQYFGPGTRLTVT.

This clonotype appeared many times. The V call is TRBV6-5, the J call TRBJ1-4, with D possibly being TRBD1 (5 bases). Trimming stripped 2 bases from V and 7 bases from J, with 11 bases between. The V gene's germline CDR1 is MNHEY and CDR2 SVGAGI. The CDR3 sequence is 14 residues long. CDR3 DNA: TGTGCCAGCAGTTACGGGGGGGGTGCTGAAAAACTGTTTTTT. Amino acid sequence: CASSYGGGAEKLFF.

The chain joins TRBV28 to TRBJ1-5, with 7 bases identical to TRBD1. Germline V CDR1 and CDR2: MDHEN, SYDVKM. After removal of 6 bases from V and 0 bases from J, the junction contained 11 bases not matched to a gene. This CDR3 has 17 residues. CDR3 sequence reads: CASRFRDRRYSNQPQHF. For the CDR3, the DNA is TGTGCCAGCAGATTCCGGGACAGAAGGTATAGCAATCAGCCCCAGCATTTT.